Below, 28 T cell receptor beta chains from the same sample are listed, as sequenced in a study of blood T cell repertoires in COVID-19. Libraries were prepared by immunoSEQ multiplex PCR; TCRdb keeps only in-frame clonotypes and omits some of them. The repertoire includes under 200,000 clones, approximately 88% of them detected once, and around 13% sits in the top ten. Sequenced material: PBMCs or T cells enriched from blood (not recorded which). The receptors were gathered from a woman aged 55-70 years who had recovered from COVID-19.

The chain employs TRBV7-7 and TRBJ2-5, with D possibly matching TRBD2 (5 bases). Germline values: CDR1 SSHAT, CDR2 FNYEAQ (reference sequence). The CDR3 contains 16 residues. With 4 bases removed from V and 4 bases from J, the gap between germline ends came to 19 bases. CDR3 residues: CASSSLSGTGSETQYF. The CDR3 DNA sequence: TGTGCCAGCAGCTCCCTTTCCGGAACGGGGTCAGAGACCCAGTACTTC.

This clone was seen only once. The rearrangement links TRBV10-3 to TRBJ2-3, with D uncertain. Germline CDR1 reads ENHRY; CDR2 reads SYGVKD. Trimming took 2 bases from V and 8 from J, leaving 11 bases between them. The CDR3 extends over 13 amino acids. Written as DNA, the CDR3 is TGTGCCATCAGTGAGGAGGCCACGGGTACGCAGTATTTT. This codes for CAISEEATGTQYF.

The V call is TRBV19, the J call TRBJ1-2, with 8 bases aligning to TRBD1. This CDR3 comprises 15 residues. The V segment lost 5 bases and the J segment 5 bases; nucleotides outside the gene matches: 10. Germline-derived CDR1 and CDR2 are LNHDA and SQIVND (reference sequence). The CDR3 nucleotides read TGTGCCAGTAGTGTCCCCCAGGGGGCAGGGTATGGCTACACCTTC. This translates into CASSVPQGAGYGYTF.

CDR3 nucleotides: TGCGCCAGCAGCTTGGATCGGGGCACCATATATTTT. It encodes CASSLDRGTIYF. This chain joins TRBV5-1 and TRBJ1-3; no firm D call. V was clipped by 0 bases and J by 9 bases, with 7 bases between them. CDR1 and CDR2 from the germline V gene are SGHRS and YFSETQ. This CDR3 is built from 12 residues.

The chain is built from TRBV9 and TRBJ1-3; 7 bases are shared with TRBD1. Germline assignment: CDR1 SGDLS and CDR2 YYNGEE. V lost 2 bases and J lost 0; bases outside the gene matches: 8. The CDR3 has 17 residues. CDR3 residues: CASSVGQVPFSGNTIYF. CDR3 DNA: TGTGCCAGCAGCGTTGGACAGGTCCCTTTCTCTGGAAACACCATATATTTT. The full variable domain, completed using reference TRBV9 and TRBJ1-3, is DSGVTQTPKHLITATGQRVTLRCSPRSGDLSVYWYQQSLDQGLQFLIQYYNGEERAKGNILERFSAQQFPDLHSELNLSSLELGDSALYFCASSVGQVPFSGNTIYFGEGSWLTVV.

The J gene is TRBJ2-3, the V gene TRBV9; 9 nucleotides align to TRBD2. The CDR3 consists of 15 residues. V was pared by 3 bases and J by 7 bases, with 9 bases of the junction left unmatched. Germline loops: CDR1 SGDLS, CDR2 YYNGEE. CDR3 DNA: TGTGCCAGCAGCGATACCGGGACTAGCCTGCATACGCAGTATTTT. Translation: CASSDTGTSLHTQYF.

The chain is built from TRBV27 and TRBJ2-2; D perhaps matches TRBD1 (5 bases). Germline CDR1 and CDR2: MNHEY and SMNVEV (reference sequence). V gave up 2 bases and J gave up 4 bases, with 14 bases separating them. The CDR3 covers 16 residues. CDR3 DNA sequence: TGTGCCAGCAGTTTACGGGCAGGGCAGGGCACCGGGGAGCTGTTTTTT. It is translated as CASSLRAGQGTGELFF.

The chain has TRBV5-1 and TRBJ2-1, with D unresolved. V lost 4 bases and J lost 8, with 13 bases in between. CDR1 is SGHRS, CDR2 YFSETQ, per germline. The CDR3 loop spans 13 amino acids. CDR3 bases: TGCGCCAGCAGCACCCCTAAACCTCATGAGCAGTTCTTC. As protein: CASSTPKPHEQFF.

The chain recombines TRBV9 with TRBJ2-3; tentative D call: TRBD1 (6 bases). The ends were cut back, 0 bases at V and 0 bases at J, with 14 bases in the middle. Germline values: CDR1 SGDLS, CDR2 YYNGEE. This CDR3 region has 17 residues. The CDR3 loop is CASSVAPGTTSTDTQYF. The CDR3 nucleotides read TGTGCCAGCAGCGTAGCCCCCGGGACAACTAGCACAGATACGCAGTATTTT.

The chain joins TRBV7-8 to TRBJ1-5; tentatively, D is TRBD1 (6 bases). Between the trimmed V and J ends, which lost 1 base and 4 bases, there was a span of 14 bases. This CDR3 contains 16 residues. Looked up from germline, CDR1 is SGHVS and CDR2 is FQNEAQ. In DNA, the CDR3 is TGTGCCAGCAGCTTAGGGCGGGGGACATCTAATCAGCCCCAGCATTTT. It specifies CASSLGRGTSNQPQHF.

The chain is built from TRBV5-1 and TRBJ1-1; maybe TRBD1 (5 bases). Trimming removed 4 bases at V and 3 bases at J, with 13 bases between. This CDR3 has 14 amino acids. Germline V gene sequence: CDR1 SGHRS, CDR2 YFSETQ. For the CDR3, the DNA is TGCGCCAGCAGCCCCTGGGGCAGGGACACTGAAGCTTTCTTT. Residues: CASSPWGRDTEAFF.

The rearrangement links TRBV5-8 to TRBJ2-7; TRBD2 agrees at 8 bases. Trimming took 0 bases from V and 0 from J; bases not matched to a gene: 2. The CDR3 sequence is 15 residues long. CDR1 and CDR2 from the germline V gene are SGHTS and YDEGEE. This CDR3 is CASSLGLAFSYEQYF. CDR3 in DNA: TGTGCCAGCAGCTTGGGACTAGCGTTCTCCTACGAGCAGTACTTC.

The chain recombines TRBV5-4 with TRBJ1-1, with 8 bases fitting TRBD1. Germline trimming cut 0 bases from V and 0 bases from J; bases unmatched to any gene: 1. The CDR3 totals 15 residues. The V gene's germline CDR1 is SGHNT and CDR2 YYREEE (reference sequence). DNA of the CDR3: TGTGCCAGCAGCTTGGGACAGGGGATGAACACTGAAGCTTTCTTT. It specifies CASSLGQGMNTEAFF.

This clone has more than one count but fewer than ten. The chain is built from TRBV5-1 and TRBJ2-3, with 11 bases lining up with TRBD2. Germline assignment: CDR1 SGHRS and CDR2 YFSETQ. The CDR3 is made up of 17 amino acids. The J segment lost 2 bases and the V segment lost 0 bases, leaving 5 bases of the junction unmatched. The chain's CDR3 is CASSLALAGVYTDTQYF. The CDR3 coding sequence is TGCGCCAGCAGCTTGGCACTAGCGGGGGTATACACAGATACGCAGTATTTT.

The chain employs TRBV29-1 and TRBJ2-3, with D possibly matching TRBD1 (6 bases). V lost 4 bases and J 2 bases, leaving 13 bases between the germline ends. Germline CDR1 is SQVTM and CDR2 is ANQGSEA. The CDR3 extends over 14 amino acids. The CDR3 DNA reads TGCAGCGTTGGACAGGCGTCGATCACAGATACGCAGTATTTT. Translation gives CSVGQASITDTQYF.

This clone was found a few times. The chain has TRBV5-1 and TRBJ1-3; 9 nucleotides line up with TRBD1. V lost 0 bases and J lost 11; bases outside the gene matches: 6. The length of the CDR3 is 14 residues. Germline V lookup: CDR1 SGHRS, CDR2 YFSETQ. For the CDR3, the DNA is TGCGCCAGCAGCTTGGGGACAGGGGAAGATGCCATATATTTT. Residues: CASSLGTGEDAIYF.

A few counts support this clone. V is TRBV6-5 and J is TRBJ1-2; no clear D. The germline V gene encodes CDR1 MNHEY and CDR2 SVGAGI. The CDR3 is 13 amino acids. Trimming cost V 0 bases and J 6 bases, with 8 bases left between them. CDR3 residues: CASSYSWRDGYTF. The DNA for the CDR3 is TGTGCCAGCAGTTACTCATGGAGGGATGGCTACACCTTC.

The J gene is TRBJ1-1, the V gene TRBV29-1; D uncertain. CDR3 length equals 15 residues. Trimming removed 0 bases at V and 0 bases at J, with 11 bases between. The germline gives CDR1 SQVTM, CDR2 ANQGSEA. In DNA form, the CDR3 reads TGCAGCGTTGAAGATAGCCGCCCTTTGAACACTGAAGCTTTCTTT. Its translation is CSVEDSRPLNTEAFF. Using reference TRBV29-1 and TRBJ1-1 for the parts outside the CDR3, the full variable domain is SAVISQKPSRDICQRGTSLTIQCQVDSQVTMMFWYRQQPGQSLTLIATANQGSEATYESGFVIDKFPISRPNLTFSTLTVSNMSPEDSSIYLCSVEDSRPLNTEAFFGQGTRLTVV.

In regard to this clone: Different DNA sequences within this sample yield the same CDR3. CDR3 in amino acids: CASSQDLGNTIYF. DNA of the CDR3: TGTGCCAGCAGCCAAGATCTCGGAAACACCATATATTTT. The chain uses TRBV3-1 (or the pseudogene TRBV3-2) and TRBJ1-3, with D unclear. Germline CDR1 reads LGHDT; CDR2 reads YNNKEL (reference sequence). The V gene lost 0 bases and the J gene lost 4 bases, with 4 bases spanning the gap. The CDR3 totals 13 residues.

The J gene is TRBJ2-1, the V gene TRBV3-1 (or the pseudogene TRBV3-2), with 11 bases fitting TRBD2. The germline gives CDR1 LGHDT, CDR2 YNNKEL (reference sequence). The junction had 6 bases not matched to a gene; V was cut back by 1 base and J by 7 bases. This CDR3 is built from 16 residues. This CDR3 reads CASSQVSSGRRNEQFF. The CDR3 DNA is TGTGCCAGCAGCCAAGTTTCTAGCGGGAGGCGGAATGAGCAGTTCTTC.

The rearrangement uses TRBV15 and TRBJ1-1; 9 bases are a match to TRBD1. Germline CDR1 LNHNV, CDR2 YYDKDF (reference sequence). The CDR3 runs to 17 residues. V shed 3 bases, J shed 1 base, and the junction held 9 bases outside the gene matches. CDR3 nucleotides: TGTGCCACCAGCAGGCTACCGGGACAGGGAGCGAACACTGAAGCTTTCTTT. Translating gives CATSRLPGQGANTEAFF.

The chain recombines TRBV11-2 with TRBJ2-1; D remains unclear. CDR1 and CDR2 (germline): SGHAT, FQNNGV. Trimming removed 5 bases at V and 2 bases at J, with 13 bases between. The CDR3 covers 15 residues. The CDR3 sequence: CASSLSNPAYNEQFF. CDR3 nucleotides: TGTGCCAGCAGCCTGTCTAACCCCGCCTACAATGAGCAGTTCTTC. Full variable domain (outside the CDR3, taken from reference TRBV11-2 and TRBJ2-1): EAGVAQSPRYKIIEKRQSVAFWCNPISGHATLYWYQQILGQGPKLLIQFQNNGVVDDSQLPKDRFSAERLKGVDSTLKIQPAKLEDSAVYLCASSLSNPAYNEQFFGPGTRLTVL.

The CDR3 is CASNAQGNQPQHF. The CDR3 DNA reads as TGTGCCAGCAATGCCCAGGGAAATCAGCCCCAGCATTTT. V and J are TRBV19 and TRBJ1-5, with D possibly TRBD1 on 5 matching bases. Trimming pared 9 bases from V and 4 bases from J, leaving 13 bases between. The CDR3 is 13 residues long. The germline gives CDR1 LNHDA, CDR2 SQIVND (reference sequence).

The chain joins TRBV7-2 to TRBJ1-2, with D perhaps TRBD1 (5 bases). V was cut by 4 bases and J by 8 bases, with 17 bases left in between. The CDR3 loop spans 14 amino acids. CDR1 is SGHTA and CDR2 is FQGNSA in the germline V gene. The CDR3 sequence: CASSSRRADGGYTF. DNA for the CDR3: TGTGCCAGCAGCTCCCGCAGGGCTGATGGCGGCTACACCTTC. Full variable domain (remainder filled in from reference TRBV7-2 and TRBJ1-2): GAGVSQSPSNKVTEKGKDVELRCDPISGHTALYWYRQSLGQGLEFLIYFQGNSAPDKSGLPSDRFSAERTGGSVSTLTIQRTQQEDSAVYLCASSSRRADGGYTFGSGTRLTVV.

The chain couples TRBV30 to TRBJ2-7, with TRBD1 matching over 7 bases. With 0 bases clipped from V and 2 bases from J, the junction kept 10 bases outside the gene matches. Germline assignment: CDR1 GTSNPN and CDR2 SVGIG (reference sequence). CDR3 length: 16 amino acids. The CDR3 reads CAWSVPPWTGAYEQYF. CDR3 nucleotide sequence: TGTGCCTGGAGTGTACCCCCGTGGACAGGAGCCTACGAGCAGTACTTC.

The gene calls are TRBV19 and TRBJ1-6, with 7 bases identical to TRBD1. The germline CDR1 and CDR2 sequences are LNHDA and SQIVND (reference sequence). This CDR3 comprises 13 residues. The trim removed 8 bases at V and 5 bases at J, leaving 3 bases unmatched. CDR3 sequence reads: CASGDRDNSPLHF. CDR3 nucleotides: TGTGCCAGTGGCGACAGGGATAATTCACCCCTCCACTTT.

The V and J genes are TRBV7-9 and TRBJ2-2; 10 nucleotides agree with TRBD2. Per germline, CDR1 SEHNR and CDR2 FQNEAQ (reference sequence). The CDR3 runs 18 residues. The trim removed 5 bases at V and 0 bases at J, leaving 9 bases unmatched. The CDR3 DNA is TGTGCCAGCAGCCATGGACTAGCGGACAAACCGAACACCGGGGAGCTGTTTTTT. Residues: CASSHGLADKPNTGELFF.

Here the CDR3 reads CASSLSGGVFYEQYF. The CDR3, as DNA: TGTGCCAGCAGCTTGAGTGGAGGGGTGTTCTACGAGCAGTACTTC. V usage is TRBV5-8 and J usage is TRBJ2-7; weak D call: TRBD2 (6 bases). This CDR3 region has 15 residues. Per the germline V gene, CDR1 is SGHTS and CDR2 is YDEGEE. Trimming removed 1 base at V and 3 bases at J, with 14 bases between.